Listed below are T cell receptor beta chains from one sample, sequenced in a study of shared clonotypes between healthy human individuals. Profiling relied on immunoSEQ multiplex PCR, and the TCRdb table lists in-frame clones only, not all of them. Found here are 2 million to 2.5 million clones, about nine tenths of them singletons; the top ten hold 0.3% to 0.45%. Sequencing was performed on naive CD4+ T cells from PBMCs. Source of these receptors: a man between 18 and 35 years old in good health. Some clones in this sample may be carry-over from other donors' samples. Both conserved end residues are part of each CDR3. The order of the fields is D gene, J gene, V gene, clone size, CDR3 protein, CDR3 DNA. A D gene is named only where the DNA matches it firmly. The size field is filled for only some rows; it gives once, few, many or a size class.

TRBD1	TRBJ2-5	TRBV28	.	CASSSRDRAQETQYF	TGTGCCAGCAGCTCCCGGGACAGGGCCCAAGAGACCCAGTACTTC
.	TRBJ2-3	TRBV2	.	CASKQLIHTDTQYF	TGTGCCAGCAAACAGCTCATACACACAGATACGCAGTATTTT
.	TRBJ2-7	TRBV19	.	CASSRLGGLYEQYF	TGTGCCAGTAGTAGGTTGGGGGGTTTATACGAGCAGTACTTC
.	TRBJ1-5	TRBV6-6	.	CASCRASNQPQHF	TGTGCCAGCTGTCGGGCCAGCAATCAGCCCCAGCATTTT
.	TRBJ2-3	TRBV15	.	CATSVLSTDTQYF	TGTGCCACCAGTGTCCTTAGCACAGATACGCAGTATTTT
.	TRBJ1-3	TRBV18	.	CASSPRIIRDGASTIYF	TGTGCCAGCTCACCACGCATAATACGCGACGGAGCGTCCACCATATATTTT
TRBD1	TRBJ2-3	TRBV7-3	.	CASSSDRGADTQYF	TGTGCCAGCAGCTCGGACAGGGGGGCAGATACGCAGTATTTT
.	TRBJ2-7	TRBV25-1	.	CASSEEGGSFYEQYF	TGTGCCAGCAGTGAAGAGGGAGGCTCCTTCTACGAGCAGTACTTC
.	TRBJ2-5	TRBV15	.	CATSRGDAVRQETQYF	TGTGCCACCAGCAGAGGCGACGCAGTCCGCCAAGAGACCCAGTACTTC
TRBD2	TRBJ2-1	TRBV9	.	CASSVDPSGSNEQFF	TGTGCCAGCAGCGTAGACCCTAGCGGGAGCAATGAGCAGTTCTTC
.	TRBJ1-4	TRBV5-1	.	CASSFVAHSNEKLFF	TGCGCCAGCAGCTTTGTAGCACATTCCAATGAAAAACTGTTTTTT
.	TRBJ2-5	TRBV30	.	CAWSVQAGRETQYF	TGTGCCTGGAGTGTACAGGCAGGAAGAGAGACCCAGTACTTC
.	TRBJ2-1	TRBV19	.	CASSISNNEQFF	TGTGCCAGTAGTATCTCGAACAATGAGCAGTTCTTC
.	TRBJ2-7	TRBV4-3	.	CASSPAVATLSYEQYF	TGCGCCAGCAGCCCCGCCGTGGCTACCCTCTCCTACGAGCAGTACTTC
.	TRBJ2-4	TRBV18	few	CASSRIARDAIQYF	TGTGCCAGCTCACGAATAGCGCGGGACGCCATTCAGTACTTC
TRBD1	TRBJ1-4	TRBV2	.	CASSEQGAEKLFF	TGTGCCAGCAGTGAACAGGGGGCGGAAAAACTGTTTTTT
.	TRBJ2-7	TRBV23-1	.	CASSQSPAANLLYSYEQYF	TGCGCCAGCAGTCAATCTCCGGCAGCTAATCTATTATACTCCTACGAGCAGTACTTC
TRBD1	TRBJ1-4	TRBV7-2	.	CASRLDRLNEKLFF	TGTGCCAGCAGATTGGACAGGCTGAATGAAAAACTGTTTTTT
.	TRBJ1-1	TRBV4-2	once	CASSQPNGGHDVTEAFF	TGTGCCAGCAGCCAACCCAACGGGGGGCACGACGTCACTGAAGCTTTCTTT
TRBD1	TRBJ1-3	TRBV28	.	CASSRGQGLGENTIYF	TGTGCCAGCAGCCGCGGACAGGGCCTTGGCGAAAACACCATATATTTT